This passage covers 28 T cell receptor beta chains from one sample sequenced in a study of cytomegalovirus exposure and HLA in healthy donors. The primer mix had 60 Vbeta and 13 Jbeta primers. Some clones are missing from TCRdb's copy, which holds only in-frame ones; the method was immunoSEQ multiplex PCR. This sample has 85,000 to 100,000 clones, with 70% to 80% found just once. The specimen was PBMCs. These receptor sequences come from a male donor in good health and CMV-seropositive.

The chain employs TRBV5-6 and TRBJ2-3, with D perhaps matching TRBD1 (7 bases). This CDR3 comprises 14 residues. The germline CDR1 and CDR2 sequences are SGHDT and YYEEEE. V was shortened by 6 bases and J by 1 base, with 12 bases between the two germline ends. DNA for the CDR3: TGTGCCAGCACGGAGGGGGCGGGCACAGATACGCAGTATTTT. Amino acids: CASTEGAGTDTQYF.

A note on this clone: At one boundary the junction diverges from the germline segment, which might be a read error. This chain uses TRBV7-8 with TRBJ1-6; D may be TRBD1 (6 bases). CDR1 SGHVS and CDR2 FQNEAQ come from the germline V gene. The CDR3 is 15 residues long. The CDR3 loop is CASSSDRWGNSPLLF. The CDR3 region has the DNA TGTGCCAGCAGCTCCGACAGGTGGGGGAATTCACCCCTCCTCTTT.

The chain has TRBV7-9 and TRBJ1-1; D is unclear. Trimming took off 5 bases at V and 8 bases at J, with 15 bases between the two ends. The germline V gene has CDR1 SEHNR and CDR2 FQNEAQ (reference sequence). The CDR3 consists of 13 residues. The CDR3 DNA sequence: TGTGCCAGCAGCCCTAGCGCTGGCCGAGAAGCTTTCTTT. Protein sequence: CASSPSAGREAFF. Full variable domain (remainder filled in from reference TRBV7-9 and TRBJ1-1): DTGVSQNPRHKITKRGQNVTFRCDPISEHNRLYWYRQTLGQGPEFLTYFQNEAQLEKSRLLSDRFSAERPKGSFSTLEIQRTEQGDSAMYLCASSPSAGREAFFGQGTRLTVV.

The chain employs TRBV27 and TRBJ2-3; 13 bases line up with TRBD2. Germline lookup yields CDR1 MNHEY and CDR2 SMNVEV (reference sequence). The J segment lost 6 bases and the V segment lost 9 bases, leaving 6 bases of the junction unmatched. This CDR3 comprises 14 residues. DNA for the CDR3: TGTGCCAGTACTAGCGGGGGGGCAGGGGATACGCAGTATTTT. Protein product: CASTSGGAGDTQYF.

The chain carries TRBV5-6 and TRBJ1-1; 12 bases fit TRBD1. V was pared by 3 bases and J by 8 bases, with 2 bases of the junction left unmatched. CDR1 is SGHDT, CDR2 YYEEEE, per germline. The length of the CDR3 is 13 residues. The CDR3 nucleotides read TGTGCCAGCAGCTGGGGACAGGGGGCGGAAGCTTTCTTT. As protein: CASSWGQGAEAFF.

This chain connects TRBV27 to TRBJ1-1, with a tentative D call TRBD1 (6 bases). The CDR3 runs 13 residues. V was cut by 6 bases and J by 5 bases, with 13 bases left in between. Germline CDR1 reads MNHEY; CDR2 reads SMNVEV (reference sequence). CDR3 protein: CASSSRGATEAFF. The CDR3 DNA reads as TGTGCCAGCAGCTCCAGGGGTGCGACTGAAGCTTTCTTT.

The genes are TRBV9 and TRBJ1-1; D unclear. Germline V lookup: CDR1 SGDLS, CDR2 YYNGEE. V dropped 4 bases and J dropped 5 bases, with 12 bases sitting between them. The length of the CDR3 is 13 residues. In DNA form, the CDR3 reads TGTGCCAGCAGCCCCCAAGTCGGGACTGAAGCTTTCTTT. This translates into CASSPQVGTEAFF.

The chain carries TRBV19 and TRBJ1-2; D gene uncertain. CDR1 is LNHDA and CDR2 is SQIVND in the germline V gene (reference sequence). This CDR3 contains 14 residues. V was clipped by 5 bases and J by 8 bases, with 18 bases between them. In DNA, the CDR3 is TGTGCCAGTAGTTCGGGGAGGAATGGGAAAGGCTACACCTTC. This translates into CASSSGRNGKGYTF.

The gene calls are TRBV5-1 and TRBJ1-1; no clear D. Trimming pared 3 bases from V and 4 bases from J, leaving 10 bases between. This CDR3 comprises 13 residues. CDR1 is SGHRS, CDR2 YFSETQ, per germline. The CDR3 loop reads CASSSRPTTEAFF. For the CDR3, the DNA is TGCGCCAGCAGCTCCCGTCCTACCACTGAAGCTTTCTTT. Using reference TRBV5-1 and TRBJ1-1 for the parts outside the CDR3, the full variable domain is KAGVTQTPRYLIKTRGQQVTLSCSPISGHRSVSWYQQTPGQGLQFLFEYFSETQRNKGNFPGRFSGRQFSNSRSEMNVSTLELGDSALYLCASSSRPTTEAFFGQGTRLTVV.

This clone was seen only once. The chain couples TRBV4-1 to TRBJ2-2; D unresolved. The CDR3 is 15 residues long. The germline V gene has CDR1 MGHRA and CDR2 YSYEKL. V was trimmed by 3 bases and J by 4 bases, leaving 12 bases between them. CDR3 nucleotide sequence: TGCGCCAGCAGCCATCAACGGGTTGGCACCGGGGAGCTGTTTTTT. Translation: CASSHQRVGTGELFF.

V and J are TRBV7-9 and TRBJ1-6; TRBD1 matches at 10 bases. Germline lookup yields CDR1 SEHNR and CDR2 FQNEAQ (reference sequence). This CDR3 comprises 14 residues. The trim removed 11 bases at V and 3 bases at J, leaving 4 bases unmatched. The CDR3 nucleotides read TGTGCCGGTGGACAGGGGGTCTATAATTCACCCCTCCACTTT. Translating gives CAGGQGVYNSPLHF.

The chain joins TRBV5-1 to TRBJ2-7; TRBD2 agrees at 7 bases. Germline lookup yields CDR1 SGHRS and CDR2 YFSETQ. Trimming cost V 4 bases and J 2 bases; bases outside gene matches: 6. The CDR3 runs 14 residues. CDR3 in DNA: TGCGCCAGCAGCCAGGGTGGGGGGGCCTACGAGCAGTACTTC. This sequence encodes CASSQGGGAYEQYF.

This clone was detected a few times. V usage is TRBV4-1 and J usage is TRBJ1-1; weak D call: TRBD1 (6 bases). V was trimmed by 4 bases and J by 5 bases, leaving 11 bases between them. There are 13 residues in the CDR3. The germline CDR1 and CDR2 sequences are MGHRA and YSYEKL. The CDR3 protein is CASSPQGRTEAFF. The CDR3 DNA reads TGCGCCAGCAGCCCGCAGGGGAGAACTGAAGCTTTCTTT.

CDR3 residues: CSARGGTDNEQFF. The CDR3 DNA reads as TGCAGCGCGAGGGGAGGGACGGACAATGAGCAGTTCTTC. The rearrangement uses TRBV29-1 and TRBJ2-1; 7 bases map to TRBD2. This CDR3 contains 13 residues. J lost 5 bases, V lost 7 bases, and 8 bases had no gene match. Germline CDR1 reads SQVTM; CDR2 reads ANQGSEA.

This clone turned up a few times. The V gene is TRBV19, the J gene TRBJ1-5, with D uncertain. The V end lost 1 base, the J end lost 6 bases, and 10 bases lay between the germline ends. Germline values: CDR1 LNHDA, CDR2 SQIVND (reference sequence). This CDR3 has 14 residues. The CDR3 DNA reads TGTGCCAGTAGTATAGGGCCCTCAAGTCAGCCCCAGCATTTT. This encodes CASSIGPSSQPQHF.

This chain links TRBV6-1 with TRBJ2-5, with D maybe TRBD1 (5 bases). The J call may not be correct, given that the DNA end is closer to TRBJ2-7. Germline-derived CDR1 and CDR2 are MNHNS and SASEGT. The CDR3 runs 12 residues. The CDR3 nucleotides are TGTGCCAGCAGTGAAAGGGGCCACGAGCAGTACTTC. Amino acid sequence: CASSERGHEQYF.

This clone was picked up one time. This sequence joins TRBV27 and TRBJ2-7; TRBD2 aligns across 8 bases. This CDR3 is 15 amino acids long. CDR1 is MNHEY, CDR2 SMNVEV, per germline (reference sequence). V lost 0 bases and J lost 0; bases outside the gene matches: 1. Here the CDR3 reads CASSLSSGGSYEQYF. For the CDR3, the DNA is TGTGCCAGCAGTTTATCCAGCGGGGGCTCCTACGAGCAGTACTTC.

The gene calls are TRBV30 and TRBJ1-1; 7 bases match TRBD1. The V and J ends lost 1 base and 7 bases, in that order; junction bases with no gene match: 6. Germline assignment: CDR1 GTSNPN and CDR2 SVGIG (reference sequence). This CDR3 has 13 residues. The CDR3 DNA reads TGTGCCTGGAGTGAAAACAGGGGCGGTGAAGCTTTCTTT. Translating gives CAWSENRGGEAFF.

The rearrangement joins TRBV5-8 to TRBJ1-5; 8 bases align to TRBD1. The CDR3 runs to 14 residues. Germline lookup yields CDR1 SGHTS and CDR2 YDEGEE. With 4 bases clipped from V and 1 base from J, the junction kept 1 base outside the gene matches. CDR3 loop: CASSRDRSNQPQHF. The CDR3 DNA follows: TGTGCCAGCAGCAGGGACAGGAGCAATCAGCCCCAGCATTTT.

The chain employs TRBV5-1 and TRBJ1-2; D is unclear. CDR3 length: 15 amino acids. Per the germline V gene, CDR1 is SGHRS and CDR2 is YFSETQ. V lost 1 base and J lost 1, with 11 bases in between. The CDR3 bases are TGCGCCAGCAGCTTGAAGGGAGTCATTAACTATGGCTACACCTTC. The encoded protein is CASSLKGVINYGYTF.

J is TRBJ2-2 and V is TRBV5-4, with 8 bases lining up with TRBD2. The CDR3 runs 17 residues. Per the germline V gene, CDR1 is SGHNT and CDR2 is YYREEE (reference sequence). The ends lost 3 bases at V and 3 bases at J; junction bases unmatched: 10. The CDR3: CASSSGGSGAYTGELFF. The DNA of the CDR3 is TGTGCCAGCAGCTCCGGGGGTAGCGGGGCGTACACCGGGGAGCTGTTTTTT.

The gene calls are TRBV4-2 and TRBJ1-1, with a possible D match to TRBD1 (6 bases). CDR3 length: 15 residues. The V and J ends lost 0 bases and 4 bases respectively, with 12 bases between them. CDR1 is LGHNA and CDR2 is YNFKEQ in the germline V gene. The CDR3 is CASSQDQGTGTEAFF. DNA for the CDR3: TGTGCCAGCAGCCAAGATCAGGGGACGGGCACTGAAGCTTTCTTT.

The chain carries TRBV5-4 and TRBJ1-3, with D possibly matching TRBD1 (5 bases). The CDR3 covers 14 residues. V lost 1 base and J lost 4, with 9 bases in between. CDR1 is SGHNT and CDR2 is YYREEE in the germline V gene (reference sequence). This CDR3 reads CASSLRGTGNTIYF. CDR3 nucleotides: TGTGCCAGCAGCTTGAGGGGAACCGGAAACACCATATATTTT.

The rearrangement links TRBV19 to TRBJ1-1; TRBD1 is a possible D gene (5 bases). The CDR3 has 14 amino acids. Germline V gene lookup returns CDR1 LNHDA and CDR2 SQIVND (reference sequence). V dropped 2 bases and J dropped 3 bases, with 10 bases sitting between them. In DNA, the CDR3 is TGTGCCAGTAGTATACAGGGAAAGTACACTGAAGCTTTCTTT. Its protein is CASSIQGKYTEAFF.

The rearrangement joins TRBV5-1 to TRBJ2-7; TRBD1 agrees at 9 bases. The CDR3 is 16 residues long. Germline CDR1 is SGHRS and CDR2 is YFSETQ. J lost 0 bases, V lost 0 bases, and 4 bases had no gene match. CDR3 sequence reads: CASSLAGQGPSYEQYF. In DNA form, the CDR3 reads TGCGCCAGCAGCTTGGCCGGACAGGGGCCCTCCTACGAGCAGTACTTC.

V gene TRBV7-8 combines with J gene TRBJ1-4; 10 positions match TRBD1. Trimming at V came to 4 bases and at J to 6 bases, leaving 11 bases not matched to a gene. Germline assignment: CDR1 SGHVS and CDR2 FQNEAQ. The CDR3 is 17 amino acids. The DNA of the CDR3 is TGTGCCAGCAGCTCTAGGGGACAGGGGAGGGGTGATGAAAAACTGTTTTTT. Translation gives CASSSRGQGRGDEKLFF.

V usage is TRBV11-2 and J usage is TRBJ2-3, with D possibly TRBD2 on 6 matching bases. The V and J ends lost 0 bases and 1 base respectively, with 8 bases between them. The CDR3 has 15 residues. The germline gives CDR1 SGHAT, CDR2 FQNNGV. The CDR3 region has the DNA TGTGCCAGCAGCTTAGATCGCGGGGGCACAGATACGCAGTATTTT. It encodes CASSLDRGGTDTQYF.

The chain has TRBV4-1 and TRBJ2-7, with 12 bases matching TRBD2. This CDR3 has 16 residues. CDR1 MGHRA and CDR2 YSYEKL come from the germline V gene. J lost 2 bases, V lost 4 bases, and 6 bases had no gene match. The CDR3 region has the DNA TGCGCCAGCAGCCTGCGGACTAGCGGGGATCCCTACGAGCAGTACTTC. Translating it yields CASSLRTSGDPYEQYF.